The 25 T cell receptor beta chains below come from one sample, sequenced in a study of blood T cell repertoires in COVID-19. Repertoires were generated with immunoSEQ multiplex PCR, while TCRdb's copy carries only in-frame clones and drops some. The data show around 72,000 clones, 88% seen once. Sequencing was carried out using peripheral blood. The receptors come from a man aged 50-60 years with acute or convalescent COVID-19.

This chain joins TRBV7-9 and TRBJ1-5; D gene unclear. This CDR3 is built from 14 residues. Germline CDR1 reads SEHNR; CDR2 reads FQNEAQ (reference sequence). Trimming took off 2 bases at V and 1 base at J, with 6 bases between the two ends. The CDR3 is CASSLSASNQPQHF. CDR3 in DNA: TGTGCCAGCAGCTTATCTGCGAGCAATCAGCCCCAGCATTTT.

This clone appeared once. The V and J genes are TRBV27 and TRBJ2-7; no reliable D call. The CDR3 has 14 amino acids. Germline V gene sequence: CDR1 MNHEY, CDR2 SMNVEV (reference sequence). Trimming stripped 4 bases from V and 1 base from J, with 11 bases between. As DNA, the CDR3 is TGTGCCAGCAGTTCAAATGGGCAGTCCTACGAGCAGTACTTC. Protein: CASSSNGQSYEQYF.

The rearrangement joins TRBV3-1 (or the pseudogene TRBV3-2) to TRBJ2-7, with D possibly being TRBD1 (6 bases). Germline V lookup: CDR1 LGHDT, CDR2 YNNKEL (reference sequence). The CDR3 has 15 amino acids. Trimming stripped 2 bases from V and 2 bases from J, with 13 bases between. For the CDR3, the DNA is TGTGCCAGCAGCCAATTGACAGGAGGACCCTACGAGCAGTACTTC. Its protein product is CASSQLTGGPYEQYF.

This chain joins TRBV10-1 and TRBJ1-1; 7 positions agree with TRBD1. Germline assignment: CDR1 WNHNN and CDR2 SYGVQD (reference sequence). The J segment lost 0 bases and the V segment lost 2 bases, leaving 0 bases of the junction unmatched. This CDR3 has 14 residues. The CDR3 DNA is TGCGCCAGCAGTGAGGGGACAGTGAACACTGAAGCTTTCTTT. Amino acids: CASSEGTVNTEAFF.

The V gene is TRBV3-1 (or the pseudogene TRBV3-2), the J gene TRBJ1-2; TRBD1 might be the D (5 bases). The CDR3 loop spans 14 amino acids. V lost 5 bases to trimming and J lost 4 bases, with 14 bases between them. Germline V gene data show CDR1 as LGHDT and CDR2 as YNNKEL (reference sequence). DNA of the CDR3: TGTGCCAGCAGCTGGGGACTACCCTCCTATGGCTACACCTTC. Translating gives CASSWGLPSYGYTF.

J is TRBJ2-1 and V is TRBV19; perhaps TRBD1 as D (5 bases). The germline V gene encodes CDR1 LNHDA and CDR2 SQIVND (reference sequence). Trimming pared 8 bases from V and 6 bases from J, leaving 17 bases between. This CDR3 has 14 residues. This CDR3 is CASDDSLSSNEQFF. The CDR3, as DNA: TGTGCCAGTGACGACAGTTTATCGTCCAATGAGCAGTTCTTC.

The genes are TRBV30 and TRBJ2-5; TRBD2 is a possible D gene (6 bases). The V end lost 3 bases, the J end lost 5 bases, and 13 bases lay between the germline ends. This CDR3 comprises 13 residues. Germline V lookup: CDR1 GTSNPN, CDR2 SVGIG (reference sequence). The DNA for the CDR3 is TGTGCCTGGAGCCCGGGGGTGCGGGAGACCCAGTACTTC. Its translation is CAWSPGVRETQYF.

The J gene is TRBJ2-1, the V gene TRBV28, with 15 bases identical to TRBD2. Germline CDR1 MDHEN, CDR2 SYDVKM. Unmatched junction bases numbered 6, after V lost 5 bases and J lost 4 bases. The CDR3 is 17 residues long. The CDR3 is CASSPGLAGGLYNEQFF. The DNA for the CDR3 is TGTGCCAGCAGTCCAGGACTAGCGGGGGGGCTATACAATGAGCAGTTCTTC.

This chain uses TRBV5-5 with TRBJ1-5; D possibly corresponds to TRBD1 (5 bases). CDR3 length: 14 residues. V dropped 0 bases and J dropped 3 bases, with 7 bases sitting between them. Germline lookup yields CDR1 SGHKS and CDR2 YYEKEE (reference sequence). CDR3 sequence: CASSLVRDNQPQHF. The CDR3 DNA reads TGTGCCAGCAGCTTGGTCAGGGACAATCAGCCCCAGCATTTT.

The sample holds a few counts of this clone. This chain connects TRBV28 to TRBJ1-2; 7 nucleotides match TRBD1. V lost 4 bases to trimming and J lost 6 bases; unmatched junction nucleotides: 8. The CDR3 covers 14 residues. Germline V gene lookup returns CDR1 MDHEN and CDR2 SYDVKM. CDR3 sequence reads: CASSSPDRVNGYTF. For the CDR3, the DNA is TGTGCCAGCAGTTCCCCTGACAGGGTGAATGGCTACACCTTC.

This clone appeared once. This chain links TRBV4-1 with TRBJ1-4; maybe TRBD1 (5 bases). There are 15 residues in the CDR3. The germline gives CDR1 MGHRA, CDR2 YSYEKL. The V end lost 1 base, the J end lost 8 bases, and 14 bases lay between the germline ends. The DNA of the CDR3 is TGCGCCAGCAGCCAAGTTGGGGGGAGGAAGGAAAAACTGTTTTTT. It translates to CASSQVGGRKEKLFF.

The rearrangement links TRBV7-9 to TRBJ1-4; TRBD1 matches at 7 bases. This CDR3 spans 15 amino acids. CDR1 SEHNR and CDR2 FQNEAQ come from the germline V gene (reference sequence). Trimming took 5 bases from V and 5 from J; bases not matched to a gene: 8. The CDR3, as DNA: TGTGCCAGCAGCCTCAAGGGGGCGCCCAATGAAAAACTGTTTTTT. This codes for CASSLKGAPNEKLFF.

V usage is TRBV7-8 and J usage is TRBJ2-3; no firm D call. Deletions cut 5 bases from V and 0 bases from J, with 15 bases between. Germline assignment: CDR1 SGHVS and CDR2 FQNEAQ. There are 16 residues in the CDR3. The CDR3 loop reads CASSPGSSTSTDTQYF. The CDR3, as DNA: TGTGCCAGCAGCCCTGGTTCATCGACTAGCACAGATACGCAGTATTTT.

The sample holds one count of this clone. The chain couples TRBV4-1 to TRBJ1-1; D call uncertain. This CDR3 contains 15 residues. Germline CDR1 reads MGHRA; CDR2 reads YSYEKL. The V end lost 0 bases, the J end lost 1 base, and 9 bases lay between the germline ends. CDR3 DNA: TGCGCCAGCAGCCAAGAGTGGCCGGGGAACACTGAAGCTTTCTTT. This translates into CASSQEWPGNTEAFF.

This chain links TRBV15 with TRBJ1-5, with 12 nucleotides matching TRBD1. Germline CDR1 reads LNHNV; CDR2 reads YYDKDF (reference sequence). This CDR3 is built from 16 residues. V shed 3 bases and J 6 bases; nucleotides not matched to a gene: 6. CDR3: CATSSTGTGGRQPQHF. DNA of the CDR3: TGTGCCACCAGCAGCACCGGGACAGGGGGCCGTCAGCCCCAGCATTTT.

The chain combines TRBV5-1 with TRBJ1-4, with a weak D call TRBD1 (5 bases). Germline V gene lookup returns CDR1 SGHRS and CDR2 YFSETQ. CDR3 length: 16 residues. The V end was cut by 5 bases, the J end by 3 bases, with 17 bases between. In DNA form, the CDR3 reads TGCGCCAGCAGTCAGGACACTGTAGAGCCTAATGAAAAACTGTTTTTT. Encoded protein: CASSQDTVEPNEKLFF.

V usage is TRBV11-3 and J usage is TRBJ1-4, with 9 nucleotides matching TRBD1. The trim removed 5 bases at V and 8 bases at J, leaving 9 bases unmatched. The CDR3 sequence is 15 residues long. Germline V gene sequence: CDR1 SGHNT, CDR2 YENEEA. Here the CDR3 DNA reads TGTGCCAGCAGCGAACCGGGACAGGGAGTAGAAAAACTGTTTTTT. Its protein is CASSEPGQGVEKLFF.

A single count supports this clone. CDR3 protein: CASSLTGARNEKLFF. The CDR3 DNA reads as TGTGCCAGTAGCCTCACAGGGGCGCGTAATGAAAAACTGTTTTTT. V gene TRBV19 combines with J gene TRBJ1-4; 7 nucleotides line up with TRBD1. Germline loops: CDR1 LNHDA, CDR2 SQIVND (reference sequence). The V segment lost 6 bases and the J segment 4 bases; nucleotides outside the gene matches: 8. The CDR3 is 15 residues long.

The chain joins TRBV18 to TRBJ1-2; D unresolved. The CDR3 contains 15 residues. Germline V gene sequence: CDR1 KGHSH, CDR2 LQKENI. The ends were cut back, 3 bases at V and 1 base at J, with 12 bases in the middle. The CDR3 is CASSPEATVNYGYTF. The CDR3 nucleotides are TGTGCCAGCTCACCGGAGGCAACAGTTAACTATGGCTACACCTTC.

This chain uses TRBV2 with TRBJ1-4, with 8 bases identical to TRBD1. The CDR3 runs to 14 residues. V trimming: 6 bases; J trimming: 8 bases; junction bases outside the gene matches: 8. Per the germline V gene, CDR1 is SNHLY and CDR2 is FYNNEI. The CDR3 loop is CASRDRASGEKLFF. The CDR3 coding sequence is TGTGCCAGCAGGGACAGGGCGAGTGGAGAAAAACTGTTTTTT. The variable domain in full, with the rest retrieved from reference TRBV2 and TRBJ1-4, is EPEVTQTPSHQVTQMGQEVILRCVPISNHLYFYWYRQILGQKVEFLVSFYNNEISEKSEIFDDQFSVERPDGSNFTLKIRSTKLEDSAMYFCASRDRASGEKLFFGSGTQLSVL.

The genes are TRBV18 and TRBJ2-3, with D uncertain. Per germline, CDR1 KGHSH and CDR2 LQKENI. Trimming pared 4 bases from V and 4 bases from J, leaving 3 bases between. The CDR3 length is 11 residues. The CDR3 loop is CASSRADTQYF. The CDR3 nucleotides are TGTGCCAGCTCACGAGCAGATACGCAGTATTTT.

The chain couples TRBV19 to TRBJ1-1; a possible D gene is TRBD1 (5 bases). V lost 1 base and J lost 3, with 12 bases in between. Germline CDR1 LNHDA, CDR2 SQIVND (reference sequence). The CDR3 is 15 amino acids. The CDR3 DNA reads as TGTGCCAGTAGTATAGGTGGGGCTTTTTACACTGAAGCTTTCTTT. It yields the protein CASSIGGAFYTEAFF.

V usage is TRBV4-1 and J usage is TRBJ2-5; maybe TRBD2 (7 bases). CDR1 is MGHRA and CDR2 is YSYEKL in the germline V gene. Trimming left V 6 bases short and J 2 bases short, with 16 bases between. The CDR3 sequence is 15 residues long. CDR3 DNA: TGCGCCAGCAGTTTCTCTGCGGGGGCACAAGAGACCCAGTACTTC. It is translated as CASSFSAGAQETQYF.

The chain links TRBV12-3 or TRBV12-4 to TRBJ2-3; D remains ambiguous. This CDR3 has 12 residues. V was shortened by 3 bases and J by 4 bases, with 5 bases between the two germline ends. The CDR3 nucleotides read TGTGCCAGCAGTTTCGGTGCAGATACGCAGTATTTT. Protein: CASSFGADTQYF.

The genes are TRBV21-1 and TRBJ1-3; TRBD1, the table's D call, lacks a check against the DNA. TRBV21-1 is shown as a pseudogene. The CDR3 loop spans 17 amino acids. The CDR3 sequence: CASRDIPPGNSGNTIYF. Here the CDR3 DNA reads TGTGCCAGCAGGGACATCCCCCCAGGAAACTCTGGAAACACCATATATTTT.